The T cell receptor (beta chain) under discussion was sequenced for a study of CD8+ T cells in alopecia areata. Study-wide context: Those patients who were treated received oral tofacitinib, which was given at 5 to 10 mg twice daily for moderate-to-severe alopecia areata.

V shed 3 bases and J 6 bases; nucleotides not matched to a gene: 3. The V gene's germline CDR1 is MGHDK and CDR2 SYGVNS. The CDR3 sequence is 14 residues long. As to this clone: What it binds is not known.

Extracted RNA was reverse transcribed into cDNA, the sequencing template. Sequencing was performed with immunoSEQ multiplex PCR; in TCRdb, only in-frame clones are kept and a portion is missing. The table has some 170,000 clones, around 50% seen once. General study points: Alopecia totalis/universalis scalp especially showed more expanded CD8+ clones than normal scalp. Sharing of TCR sequences between patients (possibly for HLA-related reasons) was less clear than in mice.

The specimen comprised CD4+ T cells sorted from blood, sampled at week 0. This TCR derives from a human donor with alopecia areata. The genes are TRBV25-1 and TRBJ1-5; 9 positions match TRBD1. This CDR3 is CASSDDRGFQPQHF. The CDR3 DNA is TGTGCCAGCAGTGATGACAGGGGGTTTCAGCCCCAGCATTTT.